This TCR beta chain was observed in a study of shared T cell receptors in the human thymus. Generated by immunoSEQ multiplex PCR, the TCRdb table keeps only in-frame clones and is missing some. The data show about 660,000 clones, 85% to 90% seen once. This clone was counted a few times. CDR1 is SGHDN, CDR2 FVKESK, per germline. The germline V and J ends were trimmed by 0 bases and 1 base, with 9 bases remaining between them. The CDR3 is made up of 15 amino acids. These same data were also listed under a study on human thymus T cells. That work adds: Thymic and blood repertoires showed apparently biased V and J gene usage.

The gene calls are TRBV14 and TRBJ1-1; maybe TRBD1 (5 bases). Specimen: thymocytes. This receptor was taken from a boy in the first two years of life with a congenital heart defect. CDR3 in amino acids: CASSQERGSNTEAFF. CDR3 DNA: TGTGCCAGCAGCCAAGAAAGGGGATCGAACACTGAAGCTTTCTTT.